These 13 T cell receptor beta chains share one sample of origin, sequenced in a study of beta chain features in type 1 diabetes. General study points: All four CD4+ subsets of Type 1 diabetes patients contained TCRB CDR3s that were moderately but significantly shorter.

No antigens are known for them. Every isolated RNA sample was fully reverse transcribed, so sequencing captured expressed TCRB transcripts. Sequencing used immunoSEQ multiplex PCR; TCRdb keeps in-frame clones, though not all of them. Of about 370,000 clones listed, roughly 9.8% were seen once; the top ten hold about 0.64%. Sequenced: central memory CD4+ T cells from blood. These receptors all come from a man aged 25 to 40 with type 1 diabetes.

The genes are TRBV21-1 and TRBJ2-1; the table's D gene call, TRBD1, was not cross checked with the DNA. TRBV21-1 is labeled a pseudogene. There are 13 residues in the CDR3. The CDR3 DNA is TGTGCCAGCAGCTCACAGGGAACCAATGAGCAGTTCTTC. Its protein product is CASSSQGTNEQFF.

This clone was found many times. The genes are TRBV28 and TRBJ1-5; TRBD1 is a possible D gene (5 bases). V was shortened by 6 bases and J by 4 bases, with 13 bases between the two germline ends. Germline V lookup: CDR1 MDHEN, CDR2 SYDVKM. CDR3 length equals 14 residues. CDR3 sequence: CASRPRDGNQPQHF. In nucleotides, the CDR3 is TGTGCCAGCAGACCCCGGGACGGTAATCAGCCCCAGCATTTT.

This clone came up a few times. The chain joins TRBV27 to TRBJ2-7; the D is unclear. From germline, CDR1 is MNHEY and CDR2 SMNVEV (reference sequence). This CDR3 has 10 amino acids. V was pared by 4 bases and J by 8 bases, with 6 bases between. The CDR3: CASSYGKQYF. In DNA form, the CDR3 reads TGTGCCAGCAGTTACGGAAAGCAGTACTTC.

This clone has only a few counts. The rearrangement joins TRBV11-1 to TRBJ2-4, with TRBD1 as a possible D gene (6 bases). Germline V gene lookup returns CDR1 SGHAT and CDR2 FQDESV (reference sequence). The CDR3 consists of 15 residues. The V end was cut by 4 bases, the J end by 6 bases, with 16 bases between. CDR3 sequence reads: CASSSRGNVGNIQYF. DNA of the CDR3: TGTGCCAGCAGCTCCAGGGGTAATGTCGGAAACATTCAGTACTTC.

This chain joins TRBV7-9 and TRBJ1-1; D not resolved. Trimming removed 4 bases from V and 0 bases from J, with 6 bases in between. The CDR3 length is 13 residues. CDR1 is SEHNR and CDR2 is FQNEAQ in the germline V gene (reference sequence). The DNA of the CDR3 is TGTGCCAGCAGCTCGACTCTGAACACTGAAGCTTTCTTT. It translates to CASSSTLNTEAFF.

This clone was counted only a few times. The sample carries other DNA sequences with the same CDR3. V gene TRBV15 combines with J gene TRBJ1-2, with TRBD1 as a possible D gene (5 bases). The CDR3 covers 13 residues. Germline CDR1 and CDR2: LNHNV and YYDKDF (reference sequence). Trimming pared 1 base from V and 5 bases from J, leaving 8 bases between. CDR3 coding DNA: TGTGCCACCAGCAGAGGCGGGACTTATGGCTACACCTTC. It specifies CATSRGGTYGYTF.

This clone was found a few times. The V and J genes are TRBV7-2 and TRBJ2-4; no firm D call. Germline CDR1 and CDR2: SGHTA and FQGNSA. The CDR3 is made up of 12 amino acids. V was trimmed by 3 bases and J by 6 bases, leaving 6 bases between them. The CDR3 loop reads CASSFSGNIQYF. CDR3 nucleotide sequence: TGTGCCAGCAGCTTTTCGGGAAACATTCAGTACTTC.

This chain uses TRBV27 with TRBJ1-5; maybe TRBD1 (5 bases). Germline V gives CDR1 MNHEY, CDR2 SMNVEV (reference sequence). V lost 5 bases and J 6 bases, leaving 20 bases between the germline ends. The CDR3 loop spans 16 amino acids. The CDR3 DNA reads as TGTGCCAGCAGTCCTTCTCGGGGGTTAGAAGGTCAGCCCCAGCATTTT. It is translated as CASSPSRGLEGQPQHF.

V and J are TRBV5-1 and TRBJ2-7, with 8 nucleotides matching TRBD1. V shed 4 bases and J 5 bases; nucleotides not matched to a gene: 5. The CDR3 consists of 13 residues. Germline CDR1 reads SGHRS; CDR2 reads YFSETQ. The CDR3: CASSPGTGNEQYF. DNA for the CDR3: TGCGCCAGCAGCCCTGGGACAGGTAACGAGCAGTACTTC.

This chain links TRBV30 with TRBJ1-1; D gene ambiguous. Looked up from germline, CDR1 is GTSNPN and CDR2 is SVGIG (reference sequence). This CDR3 spans 15 amino acids. Trimming shortened V by 0 bases and J by 0 bases, and 11 bases separated the two germline ends. CDR3 protein: CAWSVAGIMNTEAFF. CDR3 nucleotide sequence: TGTGCCTGGAGTGTAGCAGGAATAATGAACACTGAAGCTTTCTTT. Combining the CDR3 with reference TRBV30 and TRBJ1-1 gives the whole variable domain SQTIHQWPATLVQPVGSPLSLECTVEGTSNPNLYWYRQAAGRGLQLLFYSVGIGQISSEVPQNLSASRPQDRQFILSSKKLLLSDSGFYLCAWSVAGIMNTEAFFGQGTRLTVV.

This chain joins TRBV20-1 and TRBJ2-1; D possibly corresponds to TRBD2 (6 bases). Germline V gene data show CDR1 as DFQATT and CDR2 as SNEGSKA (reference sequence). V was clipped by 7 bases and J by 10 bases, with 14 bases between them. This CDR3 comprises 11 residues. In nucleotides, the CDR3 is TGCAGTGTTGGGGGGATGGGGGAGCAGTTCTTC. It yields the protein CSVGGMGEQFF.

This chain connects TRBV28 to TRBJ2-5; D remains unclear. The CDR3 covers 14 residues. V dropped 4 bases and J dropped 2 bases, with 11 bases sitting between them. The V gene's germline CDR1 is MDHEN and CDR2 SYDVKM. In nucleotides, the CDR3 is TGTGCCAGCAGTTACCCGTTTGAACAAGAGACCCAGTACTTC. The encoded protein is CASSYPFEQETQYF. Filled out from reference TRBV28 and TRBJ2-5, the complete variable domain reads DVKVTQSSRYLVKRTGEKVFLECVQDMDHENMFWYRQDPGLGLRLIYFSYDVKMKEKGDIPEGYSVSREKKERFSLILESASTNQTSMYLCASSYPFEQETQYFGPGTRLLVL.

This clone came up a few times. The chain carries TRBV7-2 and TRBJ2-3; D may be TRBD1 (6 bases). This CDR3 contains 15 residues. V was shortened by 5 bases and J by 2 bases, with 14 bases between the two germline ends. In germline, CDR1 is SGHTA, CDR2 FQGNSA. The CDR3: CASSGQRPPTDTQYF. The CDR3 bases are TGTGCCAGCAGCGGACAGCGTCCCCCCACAGATACGCAGTATTTT.